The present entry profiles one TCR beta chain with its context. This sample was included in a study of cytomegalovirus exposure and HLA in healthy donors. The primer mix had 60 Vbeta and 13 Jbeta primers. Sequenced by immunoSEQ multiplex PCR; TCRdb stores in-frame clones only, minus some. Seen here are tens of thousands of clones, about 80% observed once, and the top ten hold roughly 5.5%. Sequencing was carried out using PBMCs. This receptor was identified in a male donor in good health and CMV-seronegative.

In DNA form, the CDR3 reads TGTGCCTGGAGTGATAGCTCCTACGAGCAGTACTTC. It specifies CAWSDSSYEQYF. The chain combines TRBV30 with TRBJ2-7; D unclear. The CDR3 is 12 residues long. CDR1 is GTSNPN, CDR2 SVGIG, per germline (reference sequence). The V end lost 1 base, the J end lost 0 bases, and 4 bases lay between the germline ends.